This T cell receptor (beta chain) is drawn from a study of siplizumab effects on memory and regulatory T cells. Study-wide points: Naive T cells seemed more diverse than memory cells; they also seemed major alloresponse contributors. For mappable alloreactive CD4+ clones, the mean Treg-derived fraction was approximately 69% with siplizumab and under 35% in controls. Alloreactive sequences whose origin lay in unstimulated CD4+ memory cells were significantly reduced by siplizumab.

The V end lost 2 bases, the J end lost 5 bases, and 8 bases lay between the germline ends. This CDR3 spans 13 amino acids. Germline CDR1 and CDR2: SGDLS and YYNGEE. Worth noting for this clone: Its antigen is still unknown.

Produced via immunoSEQ multiplex PCR; TCRdb's table is partial and in-frame only. The sample has more than 60,000 clones; approximately 93% are singletons. This chain uses TRBV9 with TRBJ2-1; either TRBD1 or TRBD2 may supply D (5 bases each). Sample: CD8+ T cells sorted from blood. The source of this sequence is a human donor in good health. CDR3 in amino acids: CASSVWGNNEQFF. The DNA of the CDR3 is TGTGCCAGCAGCGTGTGGGGGAACAATGAGCAGTTCTTC.